These 11 T cell receptor beta chains came from one sample sequenced in a study of T cell responses to AZD1222 COVID-19 vaccine (dated by TCRdb to the early 2020s). The library was obtained by the immunoSEQ multiplex PCR assay. In its TCRdb copy, this immuneACCESS table keeps in-frame sequences only and misses some clones. Where compared with another copy, unresolved V genes explain less than half of these, and the others have no known cause. This sample holds about 120,000 clones; over 90% were observed only once. The top ten clonotypes cover 2.9% of the sample. The time point label of this sample denotes: about 28 days (+/-7) after the second vaccine dose. Material: peripheral blood, obtained 28 days after the second AZD1222 dose. All receptors come from an adult who received the AZD1222 COVID-19 vaccine.

V and J are TRBV21-1 and TRBJ2-5; the DNA was not used to check the table's D call, TRBD2. TRBV21-1 is a pseudogene. The CDR3 length is 14 residues. CDR3 sequence (DNA): TGTGCCAGCAGCAATCCGGGGGGACAAGAGACCCAGTACTTC. Protein sequence: CASSNPGGQETQYF.

The V and J genes are TRBV28 and TRBJ1-1; TRBD1 agrees at 10 bases. Looked up from germline, CDR1 is MDHEN and CDR2 is SYDVKM. This CDR3 has 12 amino acids. Trimming cost V 6 bases and J 9 bases; bases outside gene matches: 4. The CDR3 DNA is TGTGCCAGCAGCCGGGACAGGGGCAAAGCTTTCTTT. Translated, it gives CASSRDRGKAFF.

The gene calls are TRBV13 and TRBJ1-2; TRBD1 might be the D (5 bases). Germline V gives CDR1 PRHDT, CDR2 FYEKMQ (reference sequence). V gave up 5 bases and J gave up 7 bases, with 20 bases separating them. The CDR3 has 15 amino acids. CDR3 in amino acids: CASSRPGTAGGGYTF. CDR3 nucleotides: TGTGCCAGCAGCCGGCCCGGGACCGCTGGAGGTGGCTACACCTTC.

The chain links TRBV6-1 to TRBJ1-1; the D gene is possibly TRBD1 (5 bases). This CDR3 region has 13 residues. Trimming removed 3 bases at V and 4 bases at J, with 9 bases between. The V gene's germline CDR1 is MNHNS and CDR2 SASEGT. The CDR3 sequence: CASSDGGSTEAFF. The DNA of the CDR3 is TGTGCCAGCAGTGATGGGGGTAGCACTGAAGCTTTCTTT.

V gene TRBV29-1 combines with J gene TRBJ2-1; D is uncertain. Germline V gives CDR1 SQVTM, CDR2 ANQGSEA. The V end was cut by 0 bases, the J end by 0 bases, with 9 bases between. The CDR3 totals 15 residues. The CDR3 reads CSVEDGRYSYNEQFF. The CDR3 DNA follows: TGCAGCGTTGAAGATGGCAGATACTCCTACAATGAGCAGTTCTTC.

V and J are TRBV28 and TRBJ2-7; D gene unclear. V lost 2 bases, J lost 12 bases, and 11 bases lay in between. The CDR3 consists of 11 residues. Looked up from germline, CDR1 is MDHEN and CDR2 is SYDVKM. The CDR3 nucleotides read TGTGCCAGCAGTTTACGAGAGCAGTTGTACTTC. Protein product: CASSLREQLYF.

The genes are TRBV30 and TRBJ2-2; D possibly corresponds to TRBD1 (6 bases). Trimming took 4 bases from V and 8 from J, leaving 20 bases between them. Germline CDR1 reads GTSNPN; CDR2 reads SVGIG (reference sequence). The CDR3 spans 15 residues. The CDR3 sequence: CAWIGGAWGAGELFF. DNA for the CDR3: TGTGCCTGGATAGGGGGTGCGTGGGGTGCGGGGGAGCTGTTTTTT.

This chain joins TRBV10-2 and TRBJ1-5; 8 bases agree with TRBD1. CDR1 WSHSY and CDR2 SAAADI come from the germline V gene. J lost 2 bases, V lost 6 bases, and 3 bases had no gene match. This CDR3 spans 14 amino acids. In DNA, the CDR3 is TGCGCCAGCAGAGACAGGGGCCGCAATCAGCCCCAGCATTTT. This encodes CASRDRGRNQPQHF.

CDR3 nucleotides: TGTGCCAGCAGCTTAGCGCGGGGGACAGGGACCAATCAGCCCCAGCATTTT. This translates into CASSLARGTGTNQPQHF. This chain links TRBV7-9 with TRBJ1-5, with 9 bases matching TRBD1. Germline trimming cut 0 bases from V and 3 bases from J; bases unmatched to any gene: 6. The CDR3 is 17 residues long. The germline CDR1 and CDR2 sequences are SEHNR and FQNEAQ (reference sequence). The full variable domain, completed using reference TRBV7-9 and TRBJ1-5, is DTGVSQNPRHKITKRGQNVTFRCDPISEHNRLYWYRQTLGQGPEFLTYFQNEAQLEKSRLLSDRFSAERPKGSFSTLEIQRTEQGDSAMYLCASSLARGTGTNQPQHFGDGTRLSIL.

The V and J genes are TRBV11-2 and TRBJ1-1; 7 bases align to TRBD1. The junction had 14 bases not matched to a gene; V was cut back by 5 bases and J by 5 bases. Looked up from germline, CDR1 is SGHAT and CDR2 is FQNNGV. This CDR3 is built from 16 residues. In DNA form, the CDR3 reads TGTGCCAGCAGCCGAGGGGGCGGCATAGTGAGGACTGAAGCTTTCTTT. It encodes CASSRGGGIVRTEAFF.

The V and J genes are TRBV5-1 and TRBJ2-7; 9 bases are a match to TRBD1. The germline CDR1 and CDR2 sequences are SGHRS and YFSETQ. This CDR3 is 15 amino acids long. V was pared by 5 bases and J by 6 bases, with 12 bases of the junction left unmatched. The CDR3 region has the DNA TGCGCCAGCAGTGGGTGGGACAGGGCCCTTAGCGAGCAGTACTTC. Encoded protein: CASSGWDRALSEQYF.